The rows below give T cell receptor beta chains drawn from one sample of a study of beta chain features in type 1 diabetes. The assay was immunoSEQ multiplex PCR, and TCRdb's table has in-frame clones only and misses some. The top ten clones hold 0.09% to 0.15% of a sample with around 600,000 clones, roughly 12% of them seen once. Sequencing was carried out using naive CD4+ T cells from blood. The source of these receptors is a young man with type 1 diabetes. Each CDR3 is given with its conserved first and last residue. Each record gives: V gene, CDR3 length, J gene, D gene, clone size, CDR3 protein, CDR3 DNA. D genes are given only for firm matches. Clone size appears in some rows only: once, few, many, or a class for an expanded clone.

v_call: TRBV14; cdr3_length: 16; j_call: TRBJ1-2; d_call: -; clone_size: -; cdr3_aa: CASSQEGSTIRDGYTF; cdr3_nt: TGTGCCAGCAGCCAAGAAGGCAGCACCATCAGGGATGGCTACACCTTC
v_call: TRBV10-3; cdr3_length: 14; j_call: TRBJ1-1; d_call: TRBD1; clone_size: -; cdr3_aa: CAISIQGTNTEAFF; cdr3_nt: TGTGCCATCAGCATACAGGGGACGAACACTGAAGCTTTCTTT
v_call: TRBV4-2; cdr3_length: 17; j_call: TRBJ2-5; d_call: TRBD2; clone_size: few; cdr3_aa: CASSQGARTSGGETQYF; cdr3_nt: TGTGCCAGCAGCCAAGGGGCCCGGACTAGCGGGGGAGAGACCCAGTACTTC
v_call: TRBV18; cdr3_length: 15; j_call: TRBJ2-3; d_call: -; clone_size: few; cdr3_aa: CASSPPNGNTDTQYF; cdr3_nt: TGTGCCAGCTCACCACCGAATGGGAATACAGATACGCAGTATTTT
v_call: TRBV2; cdr3_length: 17; j_call: TRBJ2-1; d_call: TRBD2; clone_size: few; cdr3_aa: CASSELGLAGNMDEQFF; cdr3_nt: TGTGCCAGCAGTGAATTAGGGCTAGCGGGGAATATGGATGAGCAGTTCTTC
v_call: TRBV29-1; cdr3_length: 11; j_call: TRBJ1-2; d_call: -; clone_size: -; cdr3_aa: CSQLAGSGYTF; cdr3_nt: TGCAGCCAACTCGCAGGGTCTGGCTACACCTTC
v_call: TRBV6-5; cdr3_length: 13; j_call: TRBJ2-7; d_call: -; clone_size: -; cdr3_aa: CASSPGTYYEQYF; cdr3_nt: TGTGCCAGCAGCCCCGGGACCTACTACGAGCAGTACTTC
v_call: TRBV28; cdr3_length: 11; j_call: TRBJ2-5; d_call: -; clone_size: few; cdr3_aa: CASHSQETQYF; cdr3_nt: TGTGCATCACACAGCCAAGAGACCCAGTACTTC
v_call: TRBV19; cdr3_length: 16; j_call: TRBJ2-7; d_call: -; clone_size: few; cdr3_aa: CASSIVGSLRSYEQYF; cdr3_nt: TGTGCCAGTAGTATAGTCGGCAGTCTTAGATCCTACGAGCAGTACTTC
v_call: TRBV30; cdr3_length: 11; j_call: TRBJ1-2; d_call: -; clone_size: -; cdr3_aa: CAWTGSYGYTF; cdr3_nt: TGTGCCTGGACTGGCAGCTATGGCTACACCTTC
v_call: TRBV2; cdr3_length: 14; j_call: TRBJ2-2; d_call: TRBD1; clone_size: -; cdr3_aa: CASRGTGNVGELFF; cdr3_nt: TGTGCCAGCCGGGGGACAGGGAATGTCGGGGAGCTGTTTTTT
v_call: TRBV7-7; cdr3_length: 12; j_call: TRBJ2-2; d_call: -; clone_size: few; cdr3_aa: CASSLAAGELFF; cdr3_nt: TGTGCTAGCAGCTTAGCGGCCGGGGAGCTGTTTTTT
v_call: TRBV29-1; cdr3_length: 15; j_call: TRBJ1-2; d_call: -; clone_size: -; cdr3_aa: CSAAKNRDNRYGYTF; cdr3_nt: TGCAGCGCGGCTAAGAACAGGGACAACCGCTATGGCTACACCTTC
v_call: TRBV5-1; cdr3_length: 15; j_call: TRBJ2-1; d_call: -; clone_size: -; cdr3_aa: CASSPSGVSGGEQFF; cdr3_nt: TGCGCCAGCAGCCCCTCTGGGGTGTCGGGCGGTGAGCAGTTCTTC
v_call: TRBV7-2; cdr3_length: 16; j_call: TRBJ2-3; d_call: TRBD1; clone_size: -; cdr3_aa: CASSLAGTGNSDTQYF; cdr3_nt: TGTGCCAGCAGCTTAGCCGGGACAGGGAATTCAGATACGCAGTATTTT
v_call: TRBV7-2; cdr3_length: 14; j_call: TRBJ2-2; d_call: -; clone_size: -; cdr3_aa: CASSLASPIGELFF; cdr3_nt: TGTGCCAGCAGCTTGGCTAGCCCGATAGGGGAGCTGTTTTTT
v_call: TRBV7-2; cdr3_length: 13; j_call: TRBJ2-3; d_call: -; clone_size: -; cdr3_aa: CASSSERTDTQYF; cdr3_nt: TGTGCCAGCAGCTCCGAGCGCACAGATACGCAGTATTTT
v_call: TRBV9; cdr3_length: 14; j_call: TRBJ1-2; d_call: TRBD1; clone_size: few; cdr3_aa: CASSVGQGGSGYTF; cdr3_nt: TGTGCCAGCAGCGTAGGACAGGGAGGTAGTGGCTACACCTTC
v_call: TRBV7-6; cdr3_length: 15; j_call: TRBJ2-1; d_call: -; clone_size: -; cdr3_aa: CASSNYAGPRDEQFF; cdr3_nt: TGTGCCAGCAGCAATTACGCGGGGCCCCGGGATGAGCAGTTCTTC
v_call: TRBV14; cdr3_length: 15; j_call: TRBJ2-1; d_call: TRBD2; clone_size: few; cdr3_aa: CASSQLAGAYNEQFF; cdr3_nt: TGTGCCAGCAGCCAACTAGCGGGGGCATACAATGAGCAGTTCTTC
v_call: TRBV5-8; cdr3_length: 13; j_call: TRBJ1-2; d_call: -; clone_size: -; cdr3_aa: CASSQPTVYGYTF; cdr3_nt: TGTGCCAGCAGCCAACCAACGGTCTATGGCTACACCTTC
v_call: TRBV7-3; cdr3_length: 15; j_call: TRBJ1-5; d_call: TRBD1; clone_size: once; cdr3_aa: CASSLGQGVNQPQHF; cdr3_nt: TGTGCCAGCAGCTTAGGACAGGGAGTCAATCAGCCCCAGCATTTT
v_call: TRBV4-3; cdr3_length: 15; j_call: TRBJ2-1; d_call: -; clone_size: -; cdr3_aa: CASSSGHNSYNEQFF; cdr3_nt: TGCGCCAGCAGCTCCGGTCACAACTCCTACAATGAGCAGTTCTTC
v_call: TRBV18; cdr3_length: 13; j_call: TRBJ2-2; d_call: -; clone_size: -; cdr3_aa: CASSPMGTGELFF; cdr3_nt: TGTGCCAGCTCACCAATGGGCACCGGGGAGCTGTTTTTT
v_call: TRBV7-9; cdr3_length: 15; j_call: TRBJ1-6; d_call: -; clone_size: few; cdr3_aa: CASSLLGTPNSPLHF; cdr3_nt: TGTGCCAGCAGCCTACTCGGGACACCTAATTCACCCCTCCACTTT
v_call: TRBV7-2; cdr3_length: 15; j_call: TRBJ1-2; d_call: TRBD1; clone_size: few; cdr3_aa: CASSLTVQGANGYTF; cdr3_nt: TGTGCCAGCAGCTTAACAGTACAGGGGGCTAATGGCTACACCTTC
v_call: TRBV19; cdr3_length: 14; j_call: TRBJ2-3; d_call: -; clone_size: -; cdr3_aa: CASSIDKRMDTQYF; cdr3_nt: TGTGCCAGTAGTATAGATAAGCGAATGGATACGCAGTATTTT
v_call: TRBV6-5; cdr3_length: 15; j_call: TRBJ2-7; d_call: TRBD2; clone_size: -; cdr3_aa: CASSYLGLAGYEQYF; cdr3_nt: TGTGCCAGCAGTTACCTGGGACTAGCGGGGTACGAGCAGTACTTC
v_call: TRBV7-7; cdr3_length: 13; j_call: TRBJ2-2; d_call: -; clone_size: -; cdr3_aa: CASSPQGTGELFF; cdr3_nt: TGTGCTAGCAGCCCTCAGGGCACCGGGGAGCTGTTTTTT
v_call: TRBV30; cdr3_length: 12; j_call: TRBJ2-5; d_call: -; clone_size: -; cdr3_aa: CAWSVLNLSQYF; cdr3_nt: TGTGCCTGGAGTGTCCTCAATTTGAGCCAGTACTTC
v_call: TRBV10-3; cdr3_length: 15; j_call: TRBJ2-1; d_call: TRBD2; clone_size: -; cdr3_aa: CAIGVASGSYNEQFF; cdr3_nt: TGTGCCATCGGCGTAGCTAGCGGGTCCTACAATGAGCAGTTCTTC
v_call: TRBV29-1; cdr3_length: 17; j_call: TRBJ2-1; d_call: TRBD2; clone_size: few; cdr3_aa: CSVEELRTSGGRDEQFF; cdr3_nt: TGCAGCGTTGAAGAACTTAGGACTAGCGGGGGAAGGGATGAGCAGTTCTTC
v_call: TRBV6-5; cdr3_length: 13; j_call: TRBJ2-5; d_call: TRBD1; clone_size: few; cdr3_aa: CASSLDRDKTQYF; cdr3_nt: TGTGCCAGCAGTTTGGACAGGGACAAGACCCAGTACTTC
v_call: TRBV12-5; cdr3_length: 14; j_call: TRBJ2-7; d_call: -; clone_size: -; cdr3_aa: CASGLGTGAYEQYF; cdr3_nt: TGTGCTAGTGGTTTGGGTACGGGGGCCTACGAGCAGTACTTC
v_call: TRBV28; cdr3_length: 12; j_call: TRBJ1-4; d_call: -; clone_size: few; cdr3_aa: CASWGAAEKLFF; cdr3_nt: TGTGCCAGCTGGGGGGCCGCTGAAAAACTGTTTTTT
v_call: TRBV4-3; cdr3_length: 15; j_call: TRBJ1-2; d_call: TRBD1; clone_size: few; cdr3_aa: CASSPLSRDREGYTF; cdr3_nt: TGCGCCAGCAGCCCATTGTCCCGGGACAGGGAGGGCTACACCTTC
v_call: TRBV7-2; cdr3_length: 15; j_call: TRBJ2-7; d_call: TRBD1; clone_size: few; cdr3_aa: CASSLGQGGPYEQYF; cdr3_nt: TGTGCCAGCAGCTTAGGACAGGGCGGTCCCTACGAGCAGTACTTC
v_call: TRBV6-5; cdr3_length: 14; j_call: TRBJ1-2; d_call: -; clone_size: -; cdr3_aa: CASSSGQSRYGYTF; cdr3_nt: TGTGCCAGCAGTTCCGGACAGTCGCGCTATGGCTACACCTTC
v_call: TRBV10-3; cdr3_length: 15; j_call: TRBJ2-5; d_call: -; clone_size: -; cdr3_aa: CAISESKGLRETQYF; cdr3_nt: TGTGCCATCAGTGAGTCGAAAGGGTTAAGGGAGACCCAGTACTTC
v_call: TRBV5-6; cdr3_length: 14; j_call: TRBJ2-7; d_call: -; clone_size: -; cdr3_aa: CASSLLDGIHEQYF; cdr3_nt: TGTGCCAGCAGCTTGTTAGACGGGATCCACGAGCAGTACTTC
v_call: TRBV5-1; cdr3_length: 15; j_call: TRBJ2-7; d_call: -; clone_size: few; cdr3_aa: CASSLPRAQGNEQYF; cdr3_nt: TGCGCCAGCAGCTTGCCGAGGGCGCAGGGGAACGAGCAGTACTTC
v_call: TRBV7-9; cdr3_length: 14; j_call: TRBJ2-1; d_call: -; clone_size: -; cdr3_aa: CASSLTRDTNEQFF; cdr3_nt: TGTGCCAGCAGTCTTACCCGGGACACCAATGAGCAGTTCTTC
v_call: TRBV28; cdr3_length: 17; j_call: TRBJ2-5; d_call: TRBD1; clone_size: few; cdr3_aa: CASTSLPGQGFQETQYF; cdr3_nt: TGTGCCAGCACCTCATTGCCGGGACAGGGGTTCCAAGAGACCCAGTACTTC
v_call: TRBV9; cdr3_length: 14; j_call: TRBJ2-3; d_call: TRBD2; clone_size: few; cdr3_aa: CASSGLAGTDTQYF; cdr3_nt: TGTGCCAGCAGCGGACTAGCGGGAACAGATACGCAGTATTTT
v_call: TRBV28; cdr3_length: 16; j_call: TRBJ1-6; d_call: -; clone_size: -; cdr3_aa: CASRQEAGYYNSPLHF; cdr3_nt: TGTGCCAGCAGGCAGGAGGCAGGGTACTATAATTCACCCCTCCACTTT